A single TCR beta chain is shown here with its context. The antigen remains unidentified. Sequenced by immunoSEQ multiplex PCR; TCRdb stores in-frame clones only, minus some. The sample contains tens of thousands of clones, roughly 80% of which appear only once. The CDR3 sequence is 16 residues long. V lost 4 bases, J lost 6 bases, and 14 bases stayed unmatched. CDR1 and CDR2 from the germline V gene are PRHDT and FYEKMQ (reference sequence). These data are taken from a study of OX40 agonist ivuxolimab in advanced cancers. The overall study: One hepatocellular carcinoma and a couple of cutaneous melanoma patients partially responded.

Study findings and constraints: Patients with a partial response at 0.1-3.0 mg/kg had among the lowest clonal expansion.

The rearrangement links TRBV13 to TRBJ2-7, with TRBD2 matching 8 bases. The material sequenced was CD4+ or CD8+ T cells sorted from blood, taken in a trial of the OX40 agonist ivuxolimab. The clonotype comes from an adult with an advanced solid tumor such as melanoma, head and neck, liver or kidney cancer. This CDR3 is CASSSRGTSISPEQYF. CDR3 coding DNA: TGTGCCAGCAGCTCTCGGGGGACTAGTATCTCCCCCGAGCAGTACTTC.